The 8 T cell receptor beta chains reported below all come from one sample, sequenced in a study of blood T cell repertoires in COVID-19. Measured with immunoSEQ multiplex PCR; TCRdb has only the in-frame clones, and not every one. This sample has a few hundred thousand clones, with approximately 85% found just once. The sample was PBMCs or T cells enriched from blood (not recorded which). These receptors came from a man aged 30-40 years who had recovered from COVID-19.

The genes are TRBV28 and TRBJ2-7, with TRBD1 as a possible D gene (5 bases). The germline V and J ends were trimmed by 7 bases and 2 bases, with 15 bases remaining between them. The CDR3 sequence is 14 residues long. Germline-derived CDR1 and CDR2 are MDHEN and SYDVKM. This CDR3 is CASTLRQTTYEQYF. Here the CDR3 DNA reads TGTGCCAGCACCCTAAGACAGACAACCTACGAGCAGTACTTC.

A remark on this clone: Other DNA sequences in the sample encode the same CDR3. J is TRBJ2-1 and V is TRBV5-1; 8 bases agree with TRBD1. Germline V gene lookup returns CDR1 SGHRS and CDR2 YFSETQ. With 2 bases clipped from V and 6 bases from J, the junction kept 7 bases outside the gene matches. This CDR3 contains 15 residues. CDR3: CASSFGQGLGNEQFF. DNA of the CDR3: TGCGCCAGCAGCTTTGGACAGGGACTGGGCAATGAGCAGTTCTTC.

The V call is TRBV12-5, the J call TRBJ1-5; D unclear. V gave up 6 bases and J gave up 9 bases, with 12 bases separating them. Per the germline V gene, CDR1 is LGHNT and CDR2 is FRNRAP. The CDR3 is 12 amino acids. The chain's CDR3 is CASGAGLRPQHF. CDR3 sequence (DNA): TGTGCTAGTGGGGCAGGCCTCAGGCCCCAGCATTTT.

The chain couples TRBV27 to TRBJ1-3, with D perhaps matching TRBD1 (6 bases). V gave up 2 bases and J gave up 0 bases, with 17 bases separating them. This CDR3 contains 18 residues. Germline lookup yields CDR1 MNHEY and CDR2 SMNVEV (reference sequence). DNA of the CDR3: TGTGCCAGCAGTTTAAGGAGAGGGGGGGGGACCTCTGGAAACACCATATATTTT. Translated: CASSLRRGGGTSGNTIYF.

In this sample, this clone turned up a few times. This CDR3 reads CAISGGSLAGGYNEQFF. CDR3 coding DNA: TGTGCCATCAGTGGAGGGTCCTTAGCGGGGGGTTACAATGAGCAGTTCTTC. The chain uses TRBV10-3 and TRBJ2-1; TRBD2 aligns across 10 bases. Germline lookup yields CDR1 ENHRY and CDR2 SYGVKD. V shed 4 bases and J 4 bases; nucleotides not matched to a gene: 10. CDR3 length equals 17 residues.

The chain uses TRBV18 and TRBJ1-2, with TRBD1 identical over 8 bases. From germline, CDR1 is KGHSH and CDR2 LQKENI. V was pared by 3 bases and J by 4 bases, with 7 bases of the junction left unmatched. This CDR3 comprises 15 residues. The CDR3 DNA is TGTGCCAGCTCACCCACACCCGGACAGGGCTATGGCTACACCTTC. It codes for CASSPTPGQGYGYTF.

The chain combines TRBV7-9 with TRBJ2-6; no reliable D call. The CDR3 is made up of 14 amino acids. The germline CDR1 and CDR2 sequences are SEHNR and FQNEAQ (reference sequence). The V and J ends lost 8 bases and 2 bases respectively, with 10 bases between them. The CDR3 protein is CASGYRAGANVLTF. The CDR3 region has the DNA TGTGCCAGCGGGTACCGGGCTGGGGCCAACGTCCTGACTTTC.

The CDR3 region has the DNA TGTGCCAGCAGTTTATCGGAGGGGAGAGGCTACACCTTC. It translates to CASSLSEGRGYTF. The chain is built from TRBV27 and TRBJ1-2, with a possible D match to TRBD1 (5 bases). Germline V CDR1 and CDR2: MNHEY, SMNVEV (reference sequence). The CDR3 extends over 13 amino acids. V was clipped by 0 bases and J by 8 bases, with 10 bases between them.